In its sample, the clone carrying this T cell receptor (beta chain) was seen a few times. The antigen remains unidentified. Quantitative 5'-RACE with molecular barcodes generated TCR beta libraries. MiXCR was run by TCRdb on the 5' RACE reads, yielding one entry per CDR3 protein. The sample lists approximately 150,000 distinct CDR3 sequences; around a third were seen once. The data were obtained in a study of CD8 T cells in ankylosing spondylitis. General study points: Peripheral blood samples showed relatively rare disease-linked clones, and these clones were CD8+. Reports say disease-linked clones showed up significantly more in matched ankylosing spondylitis synovial fluid.

The source is a male donor with ankylosing spondylitis. The sequencing sample was made of synovial fluid, either unsorted or a sorted T cell fraction (not recorded which).

The CDR3 region is CASSLARGGNEQFF. CDR3 bases: TGCGCCAGCAGCTTGGCGCGTGGGGGGAATGAGCAGTTCTTC. The rearrangement uses TRBV5-1 and TRBJ2-1; perhaps TRBD2 as D (6 bases). Trimming took 0 bases from V and 7 from J, leaving 11 bases between them. Germline values: CDR1 SGHRS, CDR2 YFSETQ. The CDR3 length is 14 residues. Drawing the rest from reference TRBV5-1 and TRBJ2-1, the complete variable domain is KAGVTQTPRYLIKTRGQQVTLSCSPISGHRSVSWYQQTPGQGLQFLFEYFSETQRNKGNFPGRFSGRQFSNSRSEMNVSTLELGDSALYLCASSLARGGNEQFFGPGTRLTVL.